The 24 T cell receptor beta chains below all came from one sample that was sequenced in a study of T cells after yellow fever vaccination. TCRdb analysed the 5' RACE reads with MiXCR anew, one entry per CDR3 protein. The repertoire holds approximately 70,000 distinct CDR3 sequences, with over 6.5% as singletons. Sequencing used CD8+ T cells sorted from PBMCs, obtained about 49 days after the first yellow fever vaccination. These receptors all stem from a man between 18 and 29 years old who received the YFV17D yellow fever vaccine.

This clonotype was counted between two and nine times. The rearrangement uses TRBV7-8 and TRBJ2-1, with 7 bases fitting TRBD2. The CDR3 contains 15 residues. The V gene end was trimmed by 7 bases and the J gene end by 4 bases; junction bases not matched to a gene: 10. The germline V gene encodes CDR1 SGHVS and CDR2 FQNEAQ. The DNA for the CDR3 is TGTGCCAGCACCCTTACGGGGGGTAAATACAATGAGCAGTTCTTC. Translating it yields CASTLTGGKYNEQFF.

The V call is TRBV11-2, the J call TRBJ2-3; D ambiguous. V lost 5 bases and J lost 0, with 12 bases in between. The CDR3 covers 15 residues. Per germline, CDR1 SGHAT and CDR2 FQNNGV. The CDR3: CASSPRDHSTDTQYF. DNA for the CDR3: TGTGCCAGCAGCCCCAGAGACCATAGCACAGATACGCAGTATTTT. Complete variable domain (other parts from reference TRBV11-2 and TRBJ2-3): EAGVAQSPRYKIIEKRQSVAFWCNPISGHATLYWYQQILGQGPKLLIQFQNNGVVDDSQLPKDRFSAERLKGVDSTLKIQPAKLEDSAVYLCASSPRDHSTDTQYFGPGTRLTVL.

This clonotype occurred many times. J is TRBJ2-1 and V is TRBV6-1, with no clear D. The CDR3 sequence is 16 residues long. Germline CDR1 MNHNS, CDR2 SASEGT. Trimming took off 2 bases at V and 0 bases at J, with 11 bases between the two ends. CDR3 DNA: TGTGCCAGCAGTGAAAAGGGCCACGACTCCTACAATGAGCAGTTCTTC. It translates to CASSEKGHDSYNEQFF.

Only a few counts were recorded for this clonotype. The chain carries TRBV7-9 and TRBJ1-1, with D possibly being TRBD1 (5 bases). Trimming pared 5 bases from V and 4 bases from J, leaving 11 bases between. This CDR3 comprises 13 residues. The germline V gene has CDR1 SEHNR and CDR2 FQNEAQ (reference sequence). The CDR3 loop is CASSPGTSTEAFF. The CDR3 bases are TGTGCCAGCAGCCCCGGGACGAGCACTGAAGCTTTCTTT.

This clonotype appeared many times. The chain recombines TRBV12-3 or TRBV12-4 with TRBJ2-7; D tentatively fits TRBD1 or TRBD2 (5 bases each). V lost 5 bases and J 10 bases, leaving 12 bases between the germline ends. The CDR3 extends over 11 amino acids. In DNA form, the CDR3 reads TGTGCCAGCAGTCCCGGGGCGAGTCAGTACTTC. Translating gives CASSPGASQYF.

V and J are TRBV4-1 and TRBJ1-6; D ambiguous. The CDR3 consists of 16 residues. The V gene lost 2 bases and the J gene lost 1 base, with 9 bases spanning the gap. CDR1 is MGHRA, CDR2 YSYEKL, per germline. CDR3 amino acids: CASSQMGQSYNSPLHF. CDR3 sequence (DNA): TGCGCCAGCAGCCAAATGGGCCAGTCCTATAATTCACCCCTCCACTTT.

This clonotype has ten or more counts. The chain recombines TRBV27 with TRBJ2-3, with D unclear. V shed 2 bases and J shed 2 bases, with 11 bases lying between them. Looked up from germline, CDR1 is MNHEY and CDR2 is SMNVEV (reference sequence). The length of the CDR3 is 15 residues. The CDR3 region is CASSLSPLLTDTQYF. Written as DNA, the CDR3 is TGTGCCAGCAGTTTAAGCCCCCTCCTCACAGATACGCAGTATTTT.

This clonotype was observed at least ten times. This chain links TRBV4-1 with TRBJ2-2; possibly TRBD2 for D (6 bases). Trimming cost V 0 bases and J 7 bases, with 15 bases left between them. Germline V gives CDR1 MGHRA, CDR2 YSYEKL. The CDR3 sequence is 16 residues long. The CDR3 DNA follows: TGCGCCAGCAGCCAAGAATGGAGGGGAGGTATCGGGGAGCTGTTTTTT. It specifies CASSQEWRGGIGELFF.

Here the CDR3 reads CASSYLDILLYEQYF. CDR3 nucleotide sequence: TGTGCCAGCAGTTACTTGGACATTCTTTTGTACGAGCAGTACTTC. The chain has TRBV6-2 or TRBV6-3 and TRBJ2-7; a possible D gene is TRBD1 (5 bases). V was trimmed by 1 base and J by 4 bases, leaving 14 bases between them. The CDR3 runs 15 residues. Germline V gene sequence: CDR1 MNHEY, CDR2 SVGEGT.

This clonotype has at least ten counts. CDR3 sequence: CASSKLTGKYNEQFF. Written as DNA, the CDR3 is TGTGCCAGCAGCAAATTGACAGGGAAGTACAATGAGCAGTTCTTC. The chain joins TRBV21-1 to TRBJ2-1; the table calls TRBD1, which could not be checked here. TRBV21-1 is a listed pseudogene. This CDR3 is 15 amino acids long.

This clonotype showed up many times. V and J are TRBV7-9 and TRBJ2-3; D is unclear. Germline V gene lookup returns CDR1 SEHNR and CDR2 FQNEAQ (reference sequence). This CDR3 has 16 residues. Trimming cost V 7 bases and J 5 bases, with 22 bases left between them. CDR3: CASTPLVYTIVDTQYF. The CDR3 DNA reads as TGTGCCAGCACCCCACTGGTCTATACCATCGTAGATACGCAGTATTTT.

This clonotype was counted ten times or more. This chain connects TRBV5-5 to TRBJ1-6; D gene uncertain. The germline V gene has CDR1 SGHKS and CDR2 YYEKEE (reference sequence). Between the trimmed V and J ends, which lost 1 base and 8 bases, there was a span of 10 bases. The CDR3 sequence is 14 residues long. DNA of the CDR3: TGTGCCAGCAGCTTGCATGCGGATTATTCACCCCTCCACTTT. Its protein is CASSLHADYSPLHF.

This chain links TRBV6-6 with TRBJ1-1; unclear D gene. Germline values: CDR1 MNHNY, CDR2 SVGAGI (reference sequence). The CDR3 totals 14 residues. With 2 bases removed from V and 1 base from J, the gap between germline ends came to 8 bases. CDR3 in amino acids: CASSYPTENTEAFF. CDR3 sequence (DNA): TGTGCCAGCAGTTACCCAACAGAGAACACTGAAGCTTTCTTT.

This clonotype was observed a handful of times. The rearrangement links TRBV7-9 to TRBJ2-1; D possibly matches TRBD1 or TRBD2 (6 bases each). Germline-derived CDR1 and CDR2 are SEHNR and FQNEAQ (reference sequence). This CDR3 region has 16 residues. V gave up 5 bases and J gave up 7 bases, with 21 bases separating them. Here the CDR3 reads CASSPTWGALGNEQFF. The CDR3 DNA is TGTGCCAGCAGCCCAACGTGGGGGGCATTGGGGAATGAGCAGTTCTTC.

Only a few counts were recorded for this clonotype. This rearrangement joins TRBV24-1 to TRBJ2-2; no clear D. The V gene lost 5 bases and the J gene lost 2 bases, with 8 bases spanning the gap. CDR3 length equals 14 residues. CDR1 is KGHDR, CDR2 SFDVKD, per germline. The CDR3 DNA reads as TGTGCCACCAGTGGGTCAGGTAACACCGGGGAGCTGTTTTTT. Translated, it gives CATSGSGNTGELFF.

This clonotype showed up many times. This sequence joins TRBV6-2 or TRBV6-3 and TRBJ2-2; D is undetermined. Trimming took 0 bases from V and 12 from J, leaving 14 bases between them. CDR1 MNHEY and CDR2 SVGEGT come from the germline V gene. The CDR3 loop spans 14 amino acids. CDR3 nucleotide sequence: TGTGCCAGCAGTTACTCGGCAGGAGATATGAAGCTGTTTTTT. Encoded protein: CASSYSAGDMKLFF.

This clonotype was counted between two and nine times. This sequence joins TRBV7-9 and TRBJ2-7; tentative D call: TRBD2 (6 bases). Germline assignment: CDR1 SEHNR and CDR2 FQNEAQ (reference sequence). V dropped 5 bases and J dropped 3 bases, with 20 bases sitting between them. This CDR3 has 16 amino acids. This CDR3 is CASSPPGRQHYYEQYF. The CDR3, as DNA: TGTGCCAGCAGCCCCCCTGGGAGGCAGCATTACTACGAGCAGTACTTC.

This clonotype was observed a few times. J is TRBJ2-1 and V is TRBV7-9; D perhaps matches TRBD1 (5 bases). V shed 1 base and J shed 4 bases, with 8 bases lying between them. From germline, CDR1 is SEHNR and CDR2 FQNEAQ (reference sequence). The CDR3 is 14 residues long. CDR3 sequence (DNA): TGTGCCAGCAGCTTAGAGACAGATTACAATGAGCAGTTCTTC. Its translation is CASSLETDYNEQFF.

This clonotype appeared many times. This rearrangement joins TRBV5-6 to TRBJ1-2; maybe TRBD1 (6 bases). Germline CDR1 SGHDT, CDR2 YYEEEE. The CDR3 runs 13 residues. Trimming removed 4 bases at V and 8 bases at J, with 15 bases between. This CDR3 is CASSPVGGRGYTF. In DNA form, the CDR3 reads TGTGCCAGCAGCCCGGTCGGGGGGCGAGGCTACACCTTC. The entire variable domain, with the rest obtained from reference TRBV5-6 and TRBJ1-2, is as follows: DAGVTQSPTHLIKTRGQQVTLRCSPKSGHDTVSWYQQALGQGPQFIFQYYEEEERQRGNFPDRFSGHQFPNYSSELNVNALLLGDSALYLCASSPVGGRGYTFGSGTRLTVV.

This clonotype was seen repeatedly, ten times or more. The CDR3 region is CASSSLPGTAGELFF. CDR3 nucleotides: TGTGCCAGCAGCTCTCTCCCAGGAACCGCCGGGGAGCTGTTTTTT. The chain links TRBV7-2 to TRBJ2-2; D is unclear. Germline CDR1 reads SGHTA; CDR2 reads FQGNSA. Trimming shortened V by 4 bases and J by 6 bases, and 15 bases separated the two germline ends. This CDR3 is built from 15 residues.

This clonotype was seen a handful of times. The chain joins TRBV7-6 to TRBJ2-7; tentative D call: TRBD2 (6 bases). Germline values: CDR1 SGHVS, CDR2 FNYEAQ. V was pared by 2 bases and J by 1 base, with 9 bases between. This CDR3 is 14 amino acids long. The CDR3 nucleotides read TGTGCCAGCAGCTTATATGGGGGGTCCTACGAGCAGTACTTC. This sequence encodes CASSLYGGSYEQYF.

This clonotype was counted between two and nine times. The V and J genes are TRBV11-2 and TRBJ2-5; a weak D match, TRBD1 (6 bases). CDR3 size: 16 residues. Germline V gives CDR1 SGHAT, CDR2 FQNNGV. Trimming removed 3 bases at V and 3 bases at J, with 17 bases between. The CDR3 sequence is CASSFLAGERKETQYF. CDR3 nucleotide sequence: TGTGCCAGCAGCTTCTTGGCAGGGGAGAGGAAAGAGACCCAGTACTTC. The whole variable domain, remainder taken from reference TRBV11-2 and TRBJ2-5, is EAGVAQSPRYKIIEKRQSVAFWCNPISGHATLYWYQQILGQGPKLLIQFQNNGVVDDSQLPKDRFSAERLKGVDSTLKIQPAKLEDSAVYLCASSFLAGERKETQYFGPGTRLLVL.

There are many counts of this clonotype. This chain links TRBV5-4 with TRBJ1-6; 10 nucleotides line up with TRBD1. The length of the CDR3 is 14 residues. V gave up 5 bases and J gave up 8 bases; unmatched junction bases: 4. Per the germline V gene, CDR1 is SGHNT and CDR2 is YYREEE (reference sequence). CDR3 in amino acids: CASSWDRGDSPLHF. Written as DNA, the CDR3 is TGTGCCAGCAGTTGGGACAGGGGAGATTCACCCCTCCACTTT.

A remark on this clonotype: A much larger clone differs from this one at a single base, so this may be a read error. The chain carries TRBV4-3 and TRBJ1-1; the D gene is possibly TRBD1 (6 bases). Trimming removed 4 bases from V and 8 bases from J, with 26 bases in between. Germline CDR1 and CDR2: LGHNA and YSLEER. The CDR3 totals 17 residues. The CDR3 region is CASSLSLGGPRNGEAFF. DNA of the CDR3: TGCGCCAGCAGCCTATCGTTGGGGGGGCCTCGAAATGGCGAAGCTTTCTTT.